Below are 15 T cell receptor beta chains sequenced from a single sample in a study of T cell responses to AZD1222 COVID-19 vaccine. Some clones are missing from TCRdb's copy, which holds only in-frame ones; the method was immunoSEQ multiplex PCR. The repertoire holds roughly 120,000 clones, with approximately 93% as singletons. The specimen comprised peripheral blood, sampled on day 0 of AZD1222 vaccination. The receptors shown here come from an adult in good health.

V usage is TRBV6-5 and J usage is TRBJ2-1; D remains unclear. The germline V gene encodes CDR1 MNHEY and CDR2 SVGAGI. With 0 bases removed from V and 4 bases from J, the gap between germline ends came to 4 bases. The CDR3 consists of 13 residues. Here the CDR3 reads CASSYSGYNEQFF. In nucleotides, the CDR3 is TGTGCCAGCAGTTACTCAGGGTACAATGAGCAGTTCTTC.

The chain recombines TRBV7-9 with TRBJ1-1; the D is unclear. The CDR3 contains 15 residues. The V end was cut by 4 bases, the J end by 6 bases, with 18 bases between. Per germline, CDR1 SEHNR and CDR2 FQNEAQ (reference sequence). The CDR3: CASSSKSVRFAEAFF. CDR3 DNA: TGTGCCAGCAGCTCCAAATCTGTACGGTTTGCTGAAGCTTTCTTT. Variable domain in full (rest from reference TRBV7-9 and TRBJ1-1): DTGVSQNPRHKITKRGQNVTFRCDPISEHNRLYWYRQTLGQGPEFLTYFQNEAQLEKSRLLSDRFSAERPKGSFSTLEIQRTEQGDSAMYLCASSSKSVRFAEAFFGQGTRLTVV.

V is TRBV5-5 and J is TRBJ1-1; no clear D. V was shortened by 5 bases and J by 0 bases, with 14 bases between the two germline ends. Looked up from germline, CDR1 is SGHKS and CDR2 is YYEKEE (reference sequence). CDR3 length: 15 amino acids. The CDR3 DNA reads TGTGCCAGCAGACGTGGGATCACTATGAACACTGAAGCTTTCTTT. This gives the protein CASRRGITMNTEAFF.

The chain uses TRBV10-2 and TRBJ2-5; D might be TRBD2 (6 bases). This CDR3 comprises 16 residues. Germline CDR1 is WSHSY and CDR2 is SAAADI. V was trimmed by 8 bases and J by 5 bases, leaving 24 bases between them. DNA for the CDR3: TGCGCCAGCTCTCAAGGGGACCTAGGGGCGGGGGAGACCCAGTACTTC. Its protein is CASSQGDLGAGETQYF.

This rearrangement joins TRBV5-4 to TRBJ2-1; D not resolved. There are 12 residues in the CDR3. The germline CDR1 and CDR2 sequences are SGHNT and YYREEE (reference sequence). V was trimmed by 0 bases and J by 8 bases, leaving 6 bases between them. The CDR3 reads CASSLGQYEQFF. CDR3 sequence (DNA): TGTGCCAGCAGCTTGGGGCAATATGAGCAGTTCTTC.

The chain joins TRBV19 to TRBJ2-1; D perhaps matches TRBD2 (6 bases). V was clipped by 5 bases and J by 9 bases, with 23 bases between them. This CDR3 comprises 16 residues. In germline, CDR1 is LNHDA, CDR2 SQIVND (reference sequence). CDR3 loop: CASSARSSRGVGEQFF. The CDR3, as DNA: TGTGCCAGTAGTGCCCGGTCATCCCGCGGGGTGGGTGAGCAGTTCTTC.

This CDR3 is CASSPTDTQYF. CDR3 DNA: TGTGCCAGCAGCCCCACAGATACGCAGTATTTT. J is TRBJ2-3 and V is TRBV11-3; D remains ambiguous. Germline V gene lookup returns CDR1 SGHNT and CDR2 YENEEA. The CDR3 consists of 11 residues. Trimming left V 5 bases short and J 2 bases short, with 2 bases between.

The rearrangement uses TRBV9 and TRBJ2-3; the D call may be TRBD1 or TRBD2 (6 bases each). Trimming cost V 7 bases and J 0 bases, with 15 bases left between them. The CDR3 has 15 residues. Germline V lookup: CDR1 SGDLS, CDR2 YYNGEE. CDR3 sequence: CASSIRGGSTDTQYF. Here the CDR3 DNA reads TGTGCCAGCTCAATCAGAGGGGGGAGCACAGATACGCAGTATTTT.

This clone was seen only once. The J gene is TRBJ1-4, the V gene TRBV7-6, with a possible D match to TRBD1 (6 bases). The CDR3 has 14 residues. Trimming shortened V by 2 bases and J by 7 bases, and 11 bases separated the two germline ends. Germline lookup yields CDR1 SGHVS and CDR2 FNYEAQ. CDR3 protein: CASSLRQGSEKLFF. The CDR3 bases are TGTGCCAGCAGCTTAAGGCAGGGGTCTGAAAAACTGTTTTTT.

This rearrangement joins TRBV3-1 (or the pseudogene TRBV3-2) to TRBJ2-1; tentatively, D is TRBD1 or TRBD2 (5 bases each). This CDR3 is built from 15 residues. In germline, CDR1 is LGHDT, CDR2 YNNKEL (reference sequence). V was cut by 0 bases and J by 10 bases, with 16 bases left in between. The CDR3 spells CASSQDQWAWGEQFF. CDR3 nucleotides: TGTGCCAGCAGCCAAGATCAGTGGGCTTGGGGGGAGCAGTTCTTC.

This chain uses TRBV28 with TRBJ1-1, with D tentatively TRBD1 (5 bases). The V gene's germline CDR1 is MDHEN and CDR2 SYDVKM. The CDR3 has 11 residues. With 8 bases removed from V and 14 bases from J, the gap between germline ends came to 18 bases. In DNA, the CDR3 is TGTGCCAGCTATAAAACCGGGGCCCACTTCTTT. Translation: CASYKTGAHFF.

This chain links TRBV4-1 with TRBJ1-1; D uncertain. The germline gives CDR1 MGHRA, CDR2 YSYEKL. The CDR3 is made up of 15 amino acids. Trimming took off 4 bases at V and 5 bases at J, with 17 bases between the two ends. CDR3 nucleotides: TGCGCCAGCAGCCCTCAGGCCGTTGTTCGGACTGAAGCTTTCTTT. This gives the protein CASSPQAVVRTEAFF.

J is TRBJ1-2 and V is TRBV7-9, with TRBD1 identical over 7 bases. The CDR3 covers 14 residues. The germline V gene has CDR1 SEHNR and CDR2 FQNEAQ (reference sequence). V lost 3 bases to trimming and J lost 3 bases; unmatched junction nucleotides: 4. The CDR3: CASSFGTGDYGYTF. As DNA, the CDR3 is TGTGCCAGCAGCTTCGGAACAGGGGACTATGGCTACACCTTC. The entire variable domain, with the rest obtained from reference TRBV7-9 and TRBJ1-2, is as follows: DTGVSQNPRHKITKRGQNVTFRCDPISEHNRLYWYRQTLGQGPEFLTYFQNEAQLEKSRLLSDRFSAERPKGSFSTLEIQRTEQGDSAMYLCASSFGTGDYGYTFGSGTRLTVV.

The chain joins TRBV4-2 to TRBJ2-7; no definite D call. The CDR3 spans 15 residues. Trimming took off 0 bases at V and 0 bases at J, with 9 bases between the two ends. Germline CDR1 LGHNA, CDR2 YNFKEQ. The CDR3 protein is CASSQEGSSSYEQYF. Written as DNA, the CDR3 is TGTGCCAGCAGCCAAGAGGGCAGCAGCTCCTACGAGCAGTACTTC.

This clone appeared a single time. V and J are TRBV10-3 and TRBJ1-2, with 9 nucleotides matching TRBD1. In germline, CDR1 is ENHRY, CDR2 SYGVKD. The CDR3 covers 13 residues. The V gene end was trimmed by 4 bases and the J gene end by 6 bases; junction bases not matched to a gene: 3. CDR3: CAISVDRGNGYTF. The CDR3 coding sequence is TGTGCCATCAGTGTGGACAGGGGAAATGGCTACACCTTC.